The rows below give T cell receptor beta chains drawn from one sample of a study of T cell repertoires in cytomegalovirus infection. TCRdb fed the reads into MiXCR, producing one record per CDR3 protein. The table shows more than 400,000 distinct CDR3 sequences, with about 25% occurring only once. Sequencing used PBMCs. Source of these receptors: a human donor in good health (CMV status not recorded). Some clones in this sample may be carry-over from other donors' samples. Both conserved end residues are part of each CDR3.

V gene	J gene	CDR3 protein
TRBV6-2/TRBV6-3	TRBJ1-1	CASRTRGDTEAFF
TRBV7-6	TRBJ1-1	CASSSTDMNTEAFF
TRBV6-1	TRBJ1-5	CASSPIGGQPQHF
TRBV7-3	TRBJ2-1	CASSITPELAGAHNEQFF
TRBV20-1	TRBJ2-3	CSARPLEAGRRAGTDTQYF
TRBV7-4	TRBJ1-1	CASSLRDSHLNTEAFF
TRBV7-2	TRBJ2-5	CASSLALRQTYQETQYF
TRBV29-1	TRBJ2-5	CSVEPWGGQGSQETQYF
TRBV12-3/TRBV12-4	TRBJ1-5	CASSFPGDDNQPQHF
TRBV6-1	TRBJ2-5	CASSSGQARTRETQYF
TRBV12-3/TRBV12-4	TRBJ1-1	CASNRLDSLNTEAFF
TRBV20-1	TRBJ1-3	CSAASPNSGNTIYF
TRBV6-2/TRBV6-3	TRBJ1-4	CASSYLANEKLFF
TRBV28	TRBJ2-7	CASALAVHEQYF
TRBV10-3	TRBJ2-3	CAISPAGITDTQYF
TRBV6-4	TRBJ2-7	CASSDGPSFDSYEQYF
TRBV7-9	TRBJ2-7	CASSLALPGHPVGQYF
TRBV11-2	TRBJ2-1	CASSFPRTGHEQFF
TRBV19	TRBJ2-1	CASSLAARSNNEQFF
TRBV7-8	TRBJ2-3	CASSTRTYSDTQYF
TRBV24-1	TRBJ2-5	CATSDPGLNSQETQYF
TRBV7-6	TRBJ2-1	CASSLGGPDEQFF
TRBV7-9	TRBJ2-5	CASSPRKREGETQYF
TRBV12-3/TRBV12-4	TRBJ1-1	CASVQQGSAEAFF
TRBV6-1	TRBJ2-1	CASQIGTYNEQFF
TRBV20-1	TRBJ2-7	CSAPPPLAGHEQYF
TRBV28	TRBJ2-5	CASSLDSAEAQYF
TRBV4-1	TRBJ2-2	CASSQDWGVGELFF
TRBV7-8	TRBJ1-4	CASSSMRDTLSEKLFF
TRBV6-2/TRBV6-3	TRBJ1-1	CASSYRGRDTEAFF
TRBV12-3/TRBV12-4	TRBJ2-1	CASSLGAGVVGNEQFF
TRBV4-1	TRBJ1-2	CASSESGFSGYTF
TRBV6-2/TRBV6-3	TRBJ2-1	CASSYARVQGEQFF
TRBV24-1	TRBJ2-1	CATTGQEYNEQFF
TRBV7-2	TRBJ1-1	CASSSQTGVSEAFF
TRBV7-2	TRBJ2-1	CASSLGGSKDNEQFF
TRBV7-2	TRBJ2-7	CASSLRREARLDYEQYF
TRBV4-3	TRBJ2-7	CASSHTLGLPSYEQYF
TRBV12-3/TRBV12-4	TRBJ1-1	CASSLEGQGSTEAFF
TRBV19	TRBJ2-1	CASSWPAGLQGFSNEQFF
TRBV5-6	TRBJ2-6	CATCWWGANVLTF
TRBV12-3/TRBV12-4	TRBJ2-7	CASSLQIYEQYF
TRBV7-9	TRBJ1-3	CASGSGNTIYF
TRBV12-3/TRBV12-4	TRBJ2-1	CASSFAGSYNEQFF
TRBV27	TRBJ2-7	CASSWAGPTSYEQYF
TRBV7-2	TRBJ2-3	CASSLRGLRADTQYF
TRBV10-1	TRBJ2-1	CASSEGQESYNEQFF
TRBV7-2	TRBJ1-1	CASSSLPNTEAFF
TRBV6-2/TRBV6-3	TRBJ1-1	CASSVGIVTEAFF
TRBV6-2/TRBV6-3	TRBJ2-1	CASSYVALPKQFF
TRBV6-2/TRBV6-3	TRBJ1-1	CASSYYRATEAFF
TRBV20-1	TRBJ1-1	CSASEQMNTEAFF
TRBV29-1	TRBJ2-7	CSVVVNVGGDEQYF
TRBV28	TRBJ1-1	CASSPEFGWRNTEAFF
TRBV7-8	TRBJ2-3	CASSRWRGADTQYF
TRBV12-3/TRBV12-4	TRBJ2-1	CASSAAGGEQFF
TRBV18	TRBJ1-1	CASSPSEGVAAFF